Presented here are 32 T cell receptor beta chains from one specimen sequenced in a study of Ad26.COV2.S vaccination and SARS-CoV-2 variants. Treatment of the sample: about 20 received Ad26.COV2.S at low or high dose, single or two shots; roughly five received placebo; per-sample allocation not given. Sampling took place 63 days after the first vaccine or placebo injection. Sequencing used immunoSEQ multiplex PCR; TCRdb keeps in-frame clones, though not all of them. The sample records 400,000 or so clones, 75% to 90% being singletons. Specimen: peripheral blood, collected in a trial of Ad26.COV2.S vaccine versus placebo. Receptors originate from a person between 18 and 60 years old who received the Ad26.COV2.S COVID-19 vaccine or a placebo.

This clone was seen a few times. This chain joins TRBV4-1 and TRBJ2-7; 9 bases map to TRBD2. J lost 6 bases, V lost 1 base, and 7 bases had no gene match. Germline assignment: CDR1 MGHRA and CDR2 YSYEKL. The CDR3 contains 15 residues. The chain's CDR3 is CASSQAGTSRLEQYF. The CDR3 nucleotides are TGCGCCAGCAGCCAAGCGGGGACTAGCCGACTCGAGCAGTACTTC.

This clone was counted once. The V and J genes are TRBV24-1 and TRBJ1-2, with TRBD1 as a possible D gene (6 bases). The CDR3 contains 14 residues. With 3 bases removed from V and 4 bases from J, the gap between germline ends came to 11 bases. CDR1 is KGHDR and CDR2 is SFDVKD in the germline V gene. CDR3 DNA sequence: TGTGCCACCAGTGATGGACAGAGGAGCTATGGCTACACCTTC. Translated: CATSDGQRSYGYTF.

This chain joins TRBV2 and TRBJ2-6; no firm D call. V was clipped by 4 bases and J by 2 bases, with 12 bases between them. CDR3 length equals 16 residues. In germline, CDR1 is SNHLY, CDR2 FYNNEI. The CDR3 nucleotides are TGTGCCAGCAGTGGCCTGAAAGGGACTGGGGCCAACGTCCTGACTTTC. Amino acid sequence: CASSGLKGTGANVLTF.

The rearrangement joins TRBV2 to TRBJ2-7, with D tentatively TRBD2 (5 bases). V lost 7 bases and J 6 bases, leaving 10 bases between the germline ends. Germline CDR1 and CDR2: SNHLY and FYNNEI. The CDR3 extends over 11 amino acids. Written as DNA, the CDR3 is TGTGCCAGCACTAGGGCGGGCGAGCAGTACTTC. As protein: CASTRAGEQYF. Drawing the rest from reference TRBV2 and TRBJ2-7, the complete variable domain is EPEVTQTPSHQVTQMGQEVILRCVPISNHLYFYWYRQILGQKVEFLVSFYNNEISEKSEIFDDQFSVERPDGSNFTLKIRSTKLEDSAMYFCASTRAGEQYFGPGTRLTVT.

This chain uses TRBV11-2 with TRBJ1-3; D unresolved. CDR3 length: 15 residues. Germline V lookup: CDR1 SGHAT, CDR2 FQNNGV. The ends were cut back, 5 bases at V and 0 bases at J, with 11 bases in the middle. In DNA, the CDR3 is TGTGCCAGCAGCCAAGGGAGACTCTCTGGAAACACCATATATTTT. Protein: CASSQGRLSGNTIYF.

The chain joins TRBV4-1 to TRBJ1-1, with D maybe TRBD1 (6 bases). V lost 4 bases and J lost 6, with 15 bases in between. Germline V gene sequence: CDR1 MGHRA, CDR2 YSYEKL. This CDR3 contains 14 residues. Written as DNA, the CDR3 is TGCGCCAGCAGCCTGGCAGGGGATAGGGCTGAAGCTTTCTTT. Translation: CASSLAGDRAEAFF.

The count of this clone is one. J is TRBJ2-2 and V is TRBV4-3; tentative D call: TRBD2 (5 bases). The V and J ends lost 1 base and 1 base respectively, with 10 bases between them. There are 16 residues in the CDR3. Germline V lookup: CDR1 LGHNA, CDR2 YSLEER. The CDR3 sequence is CASSQGGLLNTGELFF. The DNA for the CDR3 is TGCGCCAGCAGCCAAGGCGGACTCCTGAACACCGGGGAGCTGTTTTTT.

The chain couples TRBV5-4 to TRBJ1-2, with a weak D call TRBD1 (6 bases). V dropped 4 bases and J dropped 4 bases, with 11 bases sitting between them. CDR3 size: 13 residues. CDR1 is SGHNT and CDR2 is YYREEE in the germline V gene (reference sequence). CDR3 loop: CASSPQGSYGYTF. As DNA, the CDR3 is TGTGCCAGCAGCCCTCAGGGGAGCTATGGCTACACCTTC.

The chain carries TRBV27 and TRBJ2-5, with 9 bases matching TRBD2. Looked up from germline, CDR1 is MNHEY and CDR2 is SMNVEV (reference sequence). CDR3 size: 15 residues. The trim removed 3 bases at V and 4 bases at J, leaving 6 bases unmatched. For the CDR3, the DNA is TGTGCCAGCAGTTTCAGGCTAGCGGGGAGAGAGACCCAGTACTTC. Protein product: CASSFRLAGRETQYF.

The chain uses TRBV4-3 and TRBJ1-3; 7 positions match TRBD1. Losses at the gene ends were 4 bases for V and 0 bases for J; bases not matched to a gene: 0. CDR3 length equals 14 residues. Germline V gene data show CDR1 as LGHNA and CDR2 as YSLEER. In DNA, the CDR3 is TGCGCCAGCAGCCGACAGGGCTCTGGAAACACCATATATTTT. Translation: CASSRQGSGNTIYF.

This clone appeared once. The chain uses TRBV5-1 and TRBJ1-3; D possibly corresponds to TRBD1 (6 bases). This CDR3 contains 16 residues. Between the trimmed V and J ends, which lost 0 bases and 2 bases, there was a span of 12 bases. Germline-derived CDR1 and CDR2 are SGHRS and YFSETQ. As DNA, the CDR3 is TGCGCCAGCAGCTTGGATCCAGGGGACCCTGGAAACACCATATATTTT. Translating gives CASSLDPGDPGNTIYF. The whole variable domain, filled in from reference TRBV5-1 and TRBJ1-3, reads KAGVTQTPRYLIKTRGQQVTLSCSPISGHRSVSWYQQTPGQGLQFLFEYFSETQRNKGNFPGRFSGRQFSNSRSEMNVSTLELGDSALYLCASSLDPGDPGNTIYFGEGSWLTVV.

This clone was counted between two and nine times. The chain combines TRBV2 with TRBJ2-1; 7 bases are shared with TRBD2. Germline V gene sequence: CDR1 SNHLY, CDR2 FYNNEI. The CDR3 consists of 14 residues. J was trimmed by 6 bases and V by 2 bases; bases with no gene match: 4. The CDR3 nucleotides are TGTGCCAGCAGTGAACCGCGGGGGTTCAATGAGCAGTTCTTC. Translation: CASSEPRGFNEQFF.

The J gene is TRBJ2-5, the V gene TRBV4-2; D possibly corresponds to TRBD2 (6 bases). Germline CDR1 LGHNA, CDR2 YNFKEQ. CDR3 length: 17 amino acids. Between the trimmed V and J ends, which lost 1 base and 1 base, there was a span of 16 bases. This chain's CDR3 is CASSQGSGLRAQETQYF. The DNA of the CDR3 is TGTGCCAGCAGCCAAGGATCGGGACTGCGGGCCCAAGAGACCCAGTACTTC.

The genes are TRBV7-2 and TRBJ1-1; 7 nucleotides align to TRBD1. Looked up from germline, CDR1 is SGHTA and CDR2 is FQGNSA. The CDR3 sequence is 15 residues long. Trimming at V came to 5 bases and at J to 4 bases, leaving 10 bases not matched to a gene. The CDR3 sequence: CASSTGDSRTTEAFF. The CDR3, as DNA: TGTGCCAGCAGCACGGGGGACAGCAGAACCACTGAAGCTTTCTTT.

The chain employs TRBV7-9 and TRBJ2-1, with 8 bases lining up with TRBD1. Per germline, CDR1 SEHNR and CDR2 FQNEAQ (reference sequence). V lost 5 bases and J lost 0; bases outside the gene matches: 6. CDR3 size: 16 residues. The CDR3 is CASSRRDRSSYNEQFF. CDR3 nucleotide sequence: TGTGCCAGCAGCCGAAGGGACAGGAGCTCCTACAATGAGCAGTTCTTC.

The rearrangement joins TRBV5-5 to TRBJ1-1; unclear D gene. From germline, CDR1 is SGHKS and CDR2 YYEKEE (reference sequence). This CDR3 is built from 14 residues. With 1 base removed from V and 0 bases from J, the gap between germline ends came to 7 bases. CDR3 amino acids: CASSLWALNTEAFF. The CDR3 DNA is TGTGCCAGCAGCTTGTGGGCACTGAACACTGAAGCTTTCTTT. Looking up the rest from reference TRBV5-5 and TRBJ1-1 gives the full variable domain: DAGVTQSPTHLIKTRGQQVTLRCSPISGHKSVSWYQQVLGQGPQFIFQYYEKEERGRGNFPDRFSARQFPNYSSELNVNALLLGDSALYLCASSLWALNTEAFFGQGTRLTVV.

The chain recombines TRBV30 with TRBJ2-2; 10 bases line up with TRBD1. Germline values: CDR1 GTSNPN, CDR2 SVGIG (reference sequence). CDR3 length: 20 residues. J was trimmed by 6 bases and V by 2 bases; bases with no gene match: 21. CDR3 sequence: CAWSSPRRAFPGQGSGELFF. CDR3 DNA: TGTGCCTGGAGTAGCCCACGGCGAGCTTTTCCGGGACAGGGGTCCGGGGAGCTGTTTTTT.

The V gene is TRBV13, the J gene TRBJ2-6; D remains unclear. Germline V gene lookup returns CDR1 PRHDT and CDR2 FYEKMQ (reference sequence). This CDR3 region has 17 residues. V dropped 8 bases and J dropped 0 bases, with 17 bases sitting between them. The CDR3 here is CASGDPTTLSGANVLTF. The CDR3 DNA follows: TGTGCCAGCGGAGACCCTACAACCCTCTCTGGGGCCAACGTCCTGACTTTC.

The V call is TRBV7-2, the J call TRBJ2-7, with 8 bases fitting TRBD2. CDR1 and CDR2 from the germline V gene are SGHTA and FQGNSA. CDR3 length: 17 amino acids. With 3 bases clipped from V and 2 bases from J, the junction kept 12 bases outside the gene matches. The chain's CDR3 is CASSFPAGDTLTYEQYF. CDR3 DNA sequence: TGTGCCAGCAGCTTCCCAGCGGGGGACACCCTAACCTACGAGCAGTACTTC.

This chain connects TRBV6-4 to TRBJ1-6, with D perhaps matching TRBD1 (5 bases). This CDR3 contains 15 residues. Germline loops: CDR1 MRHNA, CDR2 SNTAGT. V shed 6 bases and J shed 7 bases, with 16 bases lying between them. CDR3 amino acids: CASSPSGGGNSPLHF. The CDR3 DNA is TGTGCCAGCAGCCCTTCGGGGGGTGGGAATTCACCCCTCCACTTT.

The rearrangement links TRBV15 to TRBJ1-6; TRBD1 aligns across 8 bases. The CDR3 covers 17 residues. Per germline, CDR1 LNHNV and CDR2 YYDKDF (reference sequence). Trimming removed 0 bases from V and 7 bases from J; junction bases left unmatched: 8. The CDR3, as DNA: TGTGCCACCAGCAGAGACCTCCAGGGGGCTGGGAATTCACCCCTCCACTTT. Its protein product is CATSRDLQGAGNSPLHF.

The chain is built from TRBV4-1 and TRBJ1-3; 10 nucleotides match TRBD1. This CDR3 is 16 amino acids long. Trimming cost V 2 bases and J 3 bases; bases outside gene matches: 4. Germline assignment: CDR1 MGHRA and CDR2 YSYEKL. The CDR3 DNA is TGCGCCAGCAGCCAACCGACAGGGGGCAGTGGAAACACCATATATTTT. It codes for CASSQPTGGSGNTIYF.

This sequence joins TRBV15 and TRBJ1-5, with a tentative D call TRBD1 (6 bases). CDR3 size: 14 residues. The ends were cut back, 5 bases at V and 0 bases at J, with 8 bases in the middle. CDR1 is LNHNV, CDR2 YYDKDF, per germline (reference sequence). CDR3 sequence (DNA): TGTGCCACCAGCGGGGGCTATAGCAATCAGCCCCAGCATTTT. Translated, it gives CATSGGYSNQPQHF. The variable domain in full, completed from reference TRBV15 and TRBJ1-5, reads DAMVIQNPRYQVTQFGKPVTLSCSQTLNHNVMYWYQQKSSQAPKLLFHYYDKDFNNEADTPDNFQSRRPNTSFCFLDIRSPGLGDTAMYLCATSGGYSNQPQHFGDGTRLSIL.

The genes are TRBV19 and TRBJ2-1; possible D gene TRBD1, 6 bases. The CDR3 runs 15 residues. The V and J ends lost 6 bases and 4 bases respectively, with 16 bases between them. Germline lookup yields CDR1 LNHDA and CDR2 SQIVND (reference sequence). The CDR3 spells CASSPRGTLYNEQFF. The CDR3 coding sequence is TGTGCCAGTAGCCCCCGTGGGACATTATACAATGAGCAGTTCTTC.

The chain combines TRBV6-5 with TRBJ2-3, with D hard to call. The CDR3 length is 15 residues. The germline CDR1 and CDR2 sequences are MNHEY and SVGAGI. V lost 2 bases, J lost 4 bases, and 13 bases lay in between. CDR3 in DNA: TGTGCCAGCAGTTACGGGCATTCCCCCCCAGATACGCAGTATTTT. Protein product: CASSYGHSPPDTQYF.

The chain joins TRBV15 to TRBJ2-3; TRBD2 matches 10 bases. Germline lookup yields CDR1 LNHNV and CDR2 YYDKDF (reference sequence). CDR3 length: 15 residues. The trim removed 1 base at V and 4 bases at J, leaving 2 bases unmatched. The CDR3 is CATSRVSGGPDTQYF. CDR3 DNA sequence: TGTGCCACCAGCAGAGTTAGCGGGGGGCCAGATACGCAGTATTTT.

The chain links TRBV5-1 to TRBJ2-2; D not resolved. Trimming removed 4 bases from V and 7 bases from J, with 8 bases in between. This CDR3 has 12 residues. Per the germline V gene, CDR1 is SGHRS and CDR2 is YFSETQ. Here the CDR3 reads CASSPLGGELFF. The DNA of the CDR3 is TGCGCCAGCAGCCCCCTGGGCGGGGAGCTGTTTTTT.

V gene TRBV10-1 combines with J gene TRBJ1-2; no clear D. Trimming pared 0 bases from V and 7 bases from J, leaving 9 bases between. The CDR3 length is 13 residues. Germline CDR1 WNHNN, CDR2 SYGVQD (reference sequence). The CDR3 DNA sequence: TGCGCCAGCAGTGAGTCTAGGGTCGCTGGCTACACCTTC. Protein: CASSESRVAGYTF.

CDR3 sequence (DNA): TGTGCCAGCAGCTTGTGGGGCAGGGGCTCTGGGGCCAACGTCCTGACTTTC. Its translation: CASSLWGRGSGANVLTF. The V gene is TRBV5-8, the J gene TRBJ2-6, with D possibly being TRBD1 (6 bases). Germline CDR1 SGHTS, CDR2 YDEGEE. This CDR3 is 17 amino acids long. V dropped 1 base and J dropped 0 bases, with 11 bases sitting between them.

The chain links TRBV6-5 to TRBJ1-4; D not resolved. CDR3 length: 16 residues. Trimming took 0 bases from V and 0 from J, leaving 8 bases between them. Per the germline V gene, CDR1 is MNHEY and CDR2 is SVGAGI. CDR3 sequence: CASSYSPPATNEKLFF. Here the CDR3 DNA reads TGTGCCAGCAGTTACTCCCCCCCAGCAACTAATGAAAAACTGTTTTTT.

This chain uses TRBV19 with TRBJ2-7, with D tentatively TRBD2 (6 bases). CDR1 LNHDA and CDR2 SQIVND come from the germline V gene (reference sequence). This CDR3 is built from 14 residues. V lost 7 bases, J lost 3 bases, and 16 bases lay in between. CDR3 residues: CASTNEQEGYEQYF. In nucleotides, the CDR3 is TGTGCCAGTACCAATGAGCAGGAGGGCTACGAGCAGTACTTC.

A single count supports this clone. The chain combines TRBV12-3 or TRBV12-4 with TRBJ2-5; TRBD2 matches at 8 bases. The length of the CDR3 is 13 residues. The junction had 10 bases not matched to a gene; V was cut back by 11 bases and J by 5 bases. CDR3 sequence reads: CARARGGWETQYF. CDR3 DNA sequence: TGTGCCCGCGCTCGGGGGGGGTGGGAGACCCAGTACTTC.